This T cell receptor beta chain appears in the sequencing data of a study of blood T cells in healthy people across ages. A J-beta primer mix and a sample-barcoded 5' primer were used in a second PCR of roughly 6 to 12 cycles. Sequencing yielded, for each sample, at least 2.5 million paired-end reads carrying CDR3. Each CDR3 protein is one row after TCRdb ran MiXCR on the 5' RACE reads. The repertoire consists of 1.5 million to 2 million distinct CDR3 sequences, with around half occurring once and the leading ten covering roughly 2%. This clonotype came up once. Its specificity is not known. Findings and caveats of the study: While age rose, TCR beta diversity per million T cells dropped in a roughly linear way. More naive CD4+ cells and higher diversity were found in long-lived than in aged donors.

Per germline, CDR1 MDHEN and CDR2 SYDVKM. The CDR3 runs 14 residues. Sequenced sample: blood. The V call is TRBV28, the J call TRBJ2-4; 7 bases are a match to TRBD1. Judging by the DNA end, TRBJ2-7 fits better; the J call may be wrong. The receptor was isolated from a middle-aged woman in good health. The CDR3 spells CASRATGHSYEQYF. Here the CDR3 DNA reads TGTGCCAGCAGGGCGACAGGGCACTCCTACGAGCAGTACTTC.